The 20 T cell receptor beta chains presented below share a single source sample, sequenced in a study of blood T cell repertoires in COVID-19. The data were produced by immunoSEQ multiplex PCR, yet TCRdb's version contains in-frame clones alone and is incomplete. Among about 44,000 clones listed, 82% were seen once. Input material: peripheral blood. The receptors originated from a woman in her 70s with acute or convalescent COVID-19.

The CDR3 nucleotides are TGTGCCAGTAGTAGGGCTAGCGGACTGGGCGATGAGCAGTTCTTC. Translated, it gives CASSRASGLGDEQFF. This chain joins TRBV19 and TRBJ2-1; 7 positions match TRBD2. Germline assignment: CDR1 LNHDA and CDR2 SQIVND (reference sequence). V lost 4 bases to trimming and J lost 8 bases; unmatched junction nucleotides: 11. This CDR3 has 15 amino acids.

DNA for the CDR3: TGTGCCATCAGGGGGGATACAGGGGACCCCAACACTGAAGCTTTCTTT. Translating gives CAIRGDTGDPNTEAFF. The chain combines TRBV10-3 with TRBJ1-1; TRBD1 agrees at 7 bases. Germline V CDR1 and CDR2: ENHRY, SYGVKD. The CDR3 runs 16 residues. Trimming took 6 bases from V and 2 from J; bases not matched to a gene: 12.

CDR3 in DNA: TGTGCCAGCAGCTTAGAGACAGGTTCACTGAACACTGAAGCTTTCTTT. Translated, it gives CASSLETGSLNTEAFF. The chain links TRBV11-2 to TRBJ1-1, with a possible D match to TRBD1 (6 bases). The CDR3 consists of 16 residues. In germline, CDR1 is SGHAT, CDR2 FQNNGV. V was shortened by 0 bases and J by 0 bases, with 11 bases between the two germline ends.

This clone was detected only a few times. The chain is built from TRBV25-1 and TRBJ2-3; 8 bases are a match to TRBD2. The CDR3 is made up of 14 amino acids. Germline assignment: CDR1 MGHDK and CDR2 SYGVNS. Unmatched junction bases numbered 8, after V lost 9 bases and J lost 3 bases. CDR3 DNA sequence: TGTGCCAGTCAGAGCGGGAGTTGGACAGATACGCAGTATTTT. Its translation: CASQSGSWTDTQYF.

This clone was recorded a few times. The chain couples TRBV18 to TRBJ2-7; maybe TRBD2 (5 bases). V lost 3 bases and J 2 bases, leaving 14 bases between the germline ends. This CDR3 is 15 amino acids long. Germline CDR1 reads KGHSH; CDR2 reads LQKENI. This CDR3 is CASSPDLGSTYEQYF. For the CDR3, the DNA is TGTGCCAGCTCACCGGACCTTGGGAGCACCTACGAGCAGTACTTC.

The chain is built from TRBV18 and TRBJ1-1, with TRBD1 matching 7 bases. Trimming removed 6 bases from V and 1 base from J; junction bases left unmatched: 8. The germline gives CDR1 KGHSH, CDR2 LQKENI. The CDR3 covers 15 residues. The CDR3 loop reads CASSHEDRRNTEAFF. DNA of the CDR3: TGTGCCAGCTCCCACGAGGACAGGAGGAACACTGAAGCTTTCTTT.

The chain carries TRBV7-9 and TRBJ2-1, with D possibly TRBD2 on 6 matching bases. This CDR3 spans 16 amino acids. V was pared by 5 bases and J by 2 bases, with 16 bases between. Germline CDR1 reads SEHNR; CDR2 reads FQNEAQ (reference sequence). The CDR3 DNA follows: TGTGCCAGCAGCCAGCTTCGGGACTCCGCCTACAATGAGCAGTTCTTC. It yields the protein CASSQLRDSAYNEQFF.

V usage is TRBV7-9 and J usage is TRBJ2-7; D unresolved. Trimming took 1 base from V and 6 from J, leaving 19 bases between them. This CDR3 comprises 16 residues. Germline V gene lookup returns CDR1 SEHNR and CDR2 FQNEAQ (reference sequence). CDR3 protein: CASSLDVSGPESEQYF. CDR3 in DNA: TGTGCCAGCAGCTTAGACGTGTCAGGTCCCGAGTCCGAGCAGTACTTC.

The chain has TRBV10-2 and TRBJ2-3; no definite D call. Germline-derived CDR1 and CDR2 are WSHSY and SAAADI. The CDR3 is 14 residues long. V gave up 3 bases and J gave up 0 bases, with 7 bases separating them. The DNA of the CDR3 is TGCGCCAGCAGTGACGGGTCTAGCACAGATACGCAGTATTTT. As protein: CASSDGSSTDTQYF.

J is TRBJ2-1 and V is TRBV6-2 or TRBV6-3; D is perhaps TRBD2 (6 bases). The V and J ends lost 3 bases and 5 bases respectively, with 20 bases between them. CDR3 length: 17 residues. In germline, CDR1 is MNHEY, CDR2 SVGEGT. The CDR3 here is CASSYVRSRERDNEQFF. CDR3 bases: TGTGCCAGCAGTTATGTTAGGTCGCGGGAAAGGGACAATGAGCAGTTCTTC.

This sequence joins TRBV9 and TRBJ1-6; TRBD1 matches 7 bases. Germline values: CDR1 SGDLS, CDR2 YYNGEE. V lost 6 bases to trimming and J lost 6 bases; unmatched junction nucleotides: 9. The CDR3 loop spans 15 amino acids. The CDR3 nucleotides read TGTGCCAGCACCCCGGATAGGGGGCGTAATTCACCCCTCCACTTT. It specifies CASTPDRGRNSPLHF.

This chain uses TRBV5-4 with TRBJ2-5, with TRBD2 matching over 12 bases. This CDR3 spans 16 amino acids. Germline CDR1 SGHNT, CDR2 YYREEE (reference sequence). After removal of 0 bases from V and 6 bases from J, the junction contained 6 bases not matched to a gene. The CDR3 bases are TGTGCCAGCAGCTTGGGCCTAGCGGGAGGGCCAAAGACCCAGTACTTC. Translating gives CASSLGLAGGPKTQYF.

The chain carries TRBV28 and TRBJ2-7, with 8 nucleotides matching TRBD1. The CDR3 loop spans 18 amino acids. Looked up from germline, CDR1 is MDHEN and CDR2 is SYDVKM. V lost 1 base to trimming and J lost 1 base; unmatched junction nucleotides: 12. The CDR3 DNA reads as TGTGCCAGCAGTTTATTTTGGATGGGACAGGTTGGGTCCTACGAGCAGTACTTC. Amino acid sequence: CASSLFWMGQVGSYEQYF.

This sequence joins TRBV24-1 and TRBJ2-1; the match to TRBD1 covers 7 bases. CDR1 is KGHDR, CDR2 SFDVKD, per germline. J was trimmed by 0 bases and V by 4 bases; bases with no gene match: 5. The CDR3 has 16 amino acids. The DNA for the CDR3 is TGTGCCACCAGTGACCCGACAGGGAGCTCCTACAATGAGCAGTTCTTC. Encoded protein: CATSDPTGSSYNEQFF.

This clone has only one observation. The same CDR3 is also encoded by other DNA sequences in this sample. The V gene is TRBV7-9, the J gene TRBJ2-7; 7 bases match TRBD1. This CDR3 comprises 13 residues. The J segment lost 3 bases and the V segment lost 5 bases, leaving 4 bases of the junction unmatched. Germline CDR1 and CDR2: SEHNR and FQNEAQ (reference sequence). The CDR3 region is CASSPRQGYEQYF. The CDR3 DNA is TGTGCCAGCAGCCCTAGACAGGGCTACGAGCAGTACTTC.

This clone was seen only once. The V call is TRBV12-5, the J call TRBJ2-3, with TRBD1 matching over 9 bases. V dropped 6 bases and J dropped 8; count of bases not matched to a gene: 9. Per the germline V gene, CDR1 is LGHNT and CDR2 is FRNRAP. This CDR3 has 14 amino acids. CDR3 nucleotide sequence: TGTGCTAGTGGACCCGGGACAGGGCCCGGTACGCAGTATTTT. The encoded protein is CASGPGTGPGTQYF.

V is TRBV20-1 and J is TRBJ2-3, with TRBD1 as a possible D gene (6 bases). Trimming shortened V by 4 bases and J by 8 bases, and 10 bases separated the two germline ends. This CDR3 is 11 amino acids long. Germline V lookup: CDR1 DFQATT, CDR2 SNEGSKA (reference sequence). The CDR3 is CSATYRATQYF. The CDR3 nucleotides are TGCAGTGCTACTTACAGGGCTACGCAGTATTTT.

The rearrangement joins TRBV5-8 to TRBJ1-1; no reliable D call. V dropped 4 bases and J dropped 7 bases, with 20 bases sitting between them. Germline assignment: CDR1 SGHTS and CDR2 YDEGEE. The CDR3 is 15 amino acids. The CDR3, as DNA: TGTGCCAGCAGCCCCGTGGGCGGAGGGCTCAATGAAGCTTTCTTT. It specifies CASSPVGGGLNEAFF.

This clone is medium-sized (0.01 to 0.1%) by share. This chain connects TRBV29-1 to TRBJ1-1, with 10 nucleotides matching TRBD1. Germline V gene data show CDR1 as SQVTM and CDR2 as ANQGSEA. Losses at the gene ends were 3 bases for V and 5 bases for J; bases not matched to a gene: 3. CDR3 length equals 13 residues. Here the CDR3 DNA reads TGCAGCGTTGAGCGGGACAGGGGAACTGAAGCTTTCTTT. Protein sequence: CSVERDRGTEAFF.

V usage is TRBV4-1 and J usage is TRBJ2-3; 11 positions agree with TRBD2. The CDR3 totals 16 residues. V lost 3 bases, J lost 9 bases, and 11 bases stayed unmatched. The germline V gene encodes CDR1 MGHRA and CDR2 YSYEKL. The CDR3 nucleotides read TGCGCCAGCAGCCAGATCCCCGGGACTAGCGGAGGCACGCAGTATTTT. Translating it yields CASSQIPGTSGGTQYF.